This passage covers 7 T cell receptor beta chains from one sample sequenced in a study of cytomegalovirus exposure and HLA in healthy donors. PCR amplification relied on 60 Vbeta primers (plus 13 Jbeta primers). Produced via immunoSEQ multiplex PCR; TCRdb's table is partial and in-frame only. This table has about 180,000 clones, roughly three quarters appearing once. The sample taken for sequencing was PBMCs. The receptors here all came from a male donor in good health and CMV-seronegative.

This rearrangement joins TRBV6-5 to TRBJ2-7; 13 nucleotides align to TRBD2. V lost 0 bases to trimming and J lost 3 bases; unmatched junction nucleotides: 2. The V gene's germline CDR1 is MNHEY and CDR2 SVGAGI. The CDR3 totals 16 residues. The CDR3 sequence: CASSYSGTSGDYEQYF. The CDR3 nucleotides read TGTGCCAGCAGTTACTCAGGGACTAGCGGGGACTACGAGCAGTACTTC.

CDR3 DNA: TGTGCCTGGGCTCCAGGGGGGACCTATGGCTACACCTTC. Translated: CAWAPGGTYGYTF. The chain recombines TRBV30 with TRBJ1-2, with 7 bases lining up with TRBD1. The CDR3 is 13 amino acids. Per the germline V gene, CDR1 is GTSNPN and CDR2 is SVGIG (reference sequence). Trimming cost V 5 bases and J 4 bases; bases outside gene matches: 7.

This clone appeared once. This chain connects TRBV30 to TRBJ2-1; 8 nucleotides line up with TRBD1. Germline V CDR1 and CDR2: GTSNPN, SVGIG (reference sequence). The CDR3 runs to 13 residues. V was clipped by 3 bases and J by 9 bases; unmatched bases: 7. The chain's CDR3 is CAWRDRVVGEQFF. The CDR3 region has the DNA TGTGCCTGGAGGGACAGGGTGGTCGGTGAGCAGTTCTTC. Filled out from reference TRBV30 and TRBJ2-1, the complete variable domain reads SQTIHQWPATLVQPVGSPLSLECTVEGTSNPNLYWYRQAAGRGLQLLFYSVGIGQISSEVPQNLSASRPQDRQFILSSKKLLLSDSGFYLCAWRDRVVGEQFFGPGTRLTVL.

This chain connects TRBV7-6 to TRBJ2-5; 7 bases are shared with TRBD1. The assigned J gene may be wrong: the sequence end matches TRBJ2-7 better. This CDR3 is 14 amino acids long. Germline V gene lookup returns CDR1 SGHVS and CDR2 FNYEAQ. The CDR3 DNA reads as TGTGCCAGCACCTCTCAGGGGGTAGAGGGCGAGCAGTACTTC. Encoded protein: CASTSQGVEGEQYF.

The CDR3 sequence: CASSVGTSGGASNEQFF. The CDR3 DNA sequence: TGTGCCAGCAGCGTAGGGACTAGCGGGGGGGCCTCGAATGAGCAGTTCTTC. This chain links TRBV9 with TRBJ2-1; 15 nucleotides align to TRBD2. The CDR3 length is 17 residues. V lost 0 bases, J lost 7 bases, and 5 bases stayed unmatched. Germline CDR1 and CDR2: SGDLS and YYNGEE.

J is TRBJ1-1 and V is TRBV5-4; D not certain. Between the trimmed V and J ends, which lost 2 bases and 3 bases, there was a span of 14 bases. The CDR3 has 15 amino acids. CDR1 is SGHNT, CDR2 YYREEE, per germline (reference sequence). The CDR3 DNA reads TGTGCCAGCAGCTTCGGGTCGAGGGTCTACACTGAAGCTTTCTTT. Translation gives CASSFGSRVYTEAFF.

This rearrangement joins TRBV2 to TRBJ1-3, with TRBD1 identical over 7 bases. There are 16 residues in the CDR3. In germline, CDR1 is SNHLY, CDR2 FYNNEI. The trim removed 7 bases at V and 0 bases at J, leaving 9 bases unmatched. The CDR3 bases are TGTGCCAGCACCCCCGAGGACAGGCACTCTGGAAACACCATATATTTT. Encoded protein: CASTPEDRHSGNTIYF.